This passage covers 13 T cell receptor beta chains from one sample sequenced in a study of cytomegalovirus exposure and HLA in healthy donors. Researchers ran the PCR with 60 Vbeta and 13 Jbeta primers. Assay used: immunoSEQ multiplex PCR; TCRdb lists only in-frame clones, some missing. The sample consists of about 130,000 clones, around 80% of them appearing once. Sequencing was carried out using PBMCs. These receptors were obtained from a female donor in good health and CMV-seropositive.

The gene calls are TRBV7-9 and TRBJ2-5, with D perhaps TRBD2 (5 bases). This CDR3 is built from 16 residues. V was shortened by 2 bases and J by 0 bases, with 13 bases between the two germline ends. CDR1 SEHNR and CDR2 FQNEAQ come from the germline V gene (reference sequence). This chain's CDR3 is CASSLLGGENQETQYF. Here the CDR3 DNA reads TGTGCCAGCAGCTTACTAGGTGGGGAGAACCAAGAGACCCAGTACTTC.

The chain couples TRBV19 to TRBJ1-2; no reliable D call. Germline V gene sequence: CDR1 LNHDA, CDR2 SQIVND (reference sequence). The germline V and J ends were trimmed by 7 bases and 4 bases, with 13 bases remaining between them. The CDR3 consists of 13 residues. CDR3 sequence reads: CASTPNRSYGYTF. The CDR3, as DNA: TGTGCCAGTACTCCCAACAGAAGCTATGGCTACACCTTC. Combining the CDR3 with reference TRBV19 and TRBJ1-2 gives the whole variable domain DGGITQSPKYLFRKEGQNVTLSCEQNLNHDAMYWYRQDPGQGLRLIYYSQIVNDFQKGDIAEGYSVSREKKESFPLTVTSAQKNPTAFYLCASTPNRSYGYTFGSGTRLTVV.

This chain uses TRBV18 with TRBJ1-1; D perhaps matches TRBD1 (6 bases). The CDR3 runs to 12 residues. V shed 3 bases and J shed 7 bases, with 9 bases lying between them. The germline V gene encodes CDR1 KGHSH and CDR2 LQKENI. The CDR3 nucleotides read TGTGCCAGCTCACCGAACAGGGTTGAAGCTTTCTTT. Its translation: CASSPNRVEAFF.

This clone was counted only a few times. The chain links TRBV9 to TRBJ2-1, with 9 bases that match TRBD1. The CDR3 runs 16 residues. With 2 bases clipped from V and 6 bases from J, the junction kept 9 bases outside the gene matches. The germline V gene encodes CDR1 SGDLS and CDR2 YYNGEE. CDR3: CASSVEQGAFGNEQFF. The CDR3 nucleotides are TGTGCCAGCAGCGTCGAACAGGGGGCGTTTGGCAATGAGCAGTTCTTC.

For the CDR3, the DNA is TGTGCCAGCAGTACAGGGACAGCCCAAGAGACCCAGTACTTC. It codes for CASSTGTAQETQYF. This chain connects TRBV2 to TRBJ2-5, with 7 bases aligning to TRBD1. The junction had 4 bases not matched to a gene; V was cut back by 5 bases and J by 1 base. The CDR3 has 14 amino acids. Germline loops: CDR1 SNHLY, CDR2 FYNNEI.

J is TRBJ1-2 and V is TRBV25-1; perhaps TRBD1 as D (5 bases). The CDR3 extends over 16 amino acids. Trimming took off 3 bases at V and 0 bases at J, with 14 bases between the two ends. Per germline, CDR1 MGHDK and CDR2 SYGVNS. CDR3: CASSDIAGEANYGYTF. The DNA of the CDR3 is TGTGCCAGCAGTGACATTGCGGGGGAAGCTAACTATGGCTACACCTTC.

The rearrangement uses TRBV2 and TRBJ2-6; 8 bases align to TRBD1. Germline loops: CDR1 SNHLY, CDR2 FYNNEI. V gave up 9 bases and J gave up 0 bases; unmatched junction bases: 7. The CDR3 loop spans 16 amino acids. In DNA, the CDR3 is TGTGCCAGTCGGCAGGGGGCGAACTCTGGGGCCAACGTCCTGACTTTC. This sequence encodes CASRQGANSGANVLTF.

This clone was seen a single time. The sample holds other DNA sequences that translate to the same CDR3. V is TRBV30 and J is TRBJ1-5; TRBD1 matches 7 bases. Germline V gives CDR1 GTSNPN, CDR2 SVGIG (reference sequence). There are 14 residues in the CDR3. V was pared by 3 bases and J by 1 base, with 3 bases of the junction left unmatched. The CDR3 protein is CAWSTGVSNQPQHF. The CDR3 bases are TGTGCCTGGAGCACAGGGGTGAGCAATCAGCCCCAGCATTTT.

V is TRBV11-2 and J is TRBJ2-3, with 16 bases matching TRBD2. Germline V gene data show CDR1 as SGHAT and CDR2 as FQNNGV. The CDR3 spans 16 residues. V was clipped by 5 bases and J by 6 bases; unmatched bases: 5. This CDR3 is CASSPGTSGGADTQYF. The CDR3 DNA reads TGTGCCAGCAGCCCCGGGACTAGCGGGGGGGCTGATACGCAGTATTTT.

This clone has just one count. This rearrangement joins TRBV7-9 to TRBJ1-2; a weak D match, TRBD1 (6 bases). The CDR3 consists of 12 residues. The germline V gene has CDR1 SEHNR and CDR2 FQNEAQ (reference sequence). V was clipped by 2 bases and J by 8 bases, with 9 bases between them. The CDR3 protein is CASSLQGHGYTF. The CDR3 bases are TGTGCCAGCAGCTTACAGGGACACGGCTACACCTTC.

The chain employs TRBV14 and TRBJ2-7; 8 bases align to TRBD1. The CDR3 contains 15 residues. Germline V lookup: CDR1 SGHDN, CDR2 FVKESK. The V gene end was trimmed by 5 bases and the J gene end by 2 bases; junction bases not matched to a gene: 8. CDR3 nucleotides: TGTGCCAGCAGCTCTCTCCAGGACAGGGCCTACGAGCAGTACTTC. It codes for CASSSLQDRAYEQYF. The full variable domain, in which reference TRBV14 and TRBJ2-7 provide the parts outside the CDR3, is EAGVTQFPSHSVIEKGQTVTLRCDPISGHDNLYWYRRVMGKEIKFLLHFVKESKQDESGMPNNRFLAERTGGTYSTLKVQPAELEDSGVYFCASSSLQDRAYEQYFGPGTRLTVT.

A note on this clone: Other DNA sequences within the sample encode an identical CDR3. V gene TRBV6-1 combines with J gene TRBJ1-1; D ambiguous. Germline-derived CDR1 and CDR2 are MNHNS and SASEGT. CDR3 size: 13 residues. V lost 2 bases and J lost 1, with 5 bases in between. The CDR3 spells CASSELWNTEAFF. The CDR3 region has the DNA TGTGCCAGCAGTGAACTCTGGAACACTGAAGCTTTCTTT.

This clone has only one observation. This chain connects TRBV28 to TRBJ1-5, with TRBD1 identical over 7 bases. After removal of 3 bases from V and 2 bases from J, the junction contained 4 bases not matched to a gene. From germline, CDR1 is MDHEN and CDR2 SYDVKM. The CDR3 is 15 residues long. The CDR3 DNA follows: TGTGCCAGCAGTTTCGGCAGGGGGGGCAATCAGCCCCAGCATTTT. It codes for CASSFGRGGNQPQHF. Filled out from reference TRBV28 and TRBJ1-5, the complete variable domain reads DVKVTQSSRYLVKRTGEKVFLECVQDMDHENMFWYRQDPGLGLRLIYFSYDVKMKEKGDIPEGYSVSREKKERFSLILESASTNQTSMYLCASSFGRGGNQPQHFGDGTRLSIL.